This is a list of T cell receptor beta chains from one sample in a study of T cell responses to AZD1222 COVID-19 vaccine. Sequencing used immunoSEQ multiplex PCR; TCRdb keeps in-frame clones, though not all of them. The sample shows approximately 120,000 clones, 92% of them seen only once. The sequenced sample was peripheral blood, obtained on day 0 of AZD1222 vaccination. Source of these receptors: an adult in good health. CDR3s leave out the opening cysteine and the closing phenylalanine or tryptophan.

cdr3_aa: ASSDGPLGTKNIQY; v_call: TRBV25-1; j_call: TRBJ2-4
cdr3_aa: ASSLVGEQY; v_call: TRBV13; j_call: TRBJ2-7
cdr3_aa: ASSQDSGRALNEQF; v_call: TRBV3-1/TRBV3-2; j_call: TRBJ2-1
cdr3_aa: ATRRAGGLDEQF; v_call: TRBV15; j_call: TRBJ2-1
cdr3_aa: SVEGMKWDSSYGYT; v_call: TRBV29-1; j_call: TRBJ1-2
cdr3_aa: ASSLDRDSFNEQF; v_call: TRBV7-2; j_call: TRBJ2-1
cdr3_aa: ASSDRGGGKDTQY; v_call: TRBV6-4; j_call: TRBJ2-3
cdr3_aa: ASSLARRNTEAF; v_call: TRBV5-1; j_call: TRBJ1-1
cdr3_aa: ASSFSSAQETQY; v_call: TRBV13; j_call: TRBJ2-5
cdr3_aa: ARNLLGLKVLHQY; v_call: TRBV5-3; j_call: TRBJ2-7
cdr3_aa: ASRSDVPGYGYT; v_call: TRBV5-1; j_call: TRBJ1-2
cdr3_aa: ASSFAHTGAKRETQY; v_call: TRBV12-1; j_call: TRBJ2-5
cdr3_aa: ASSASTDNSPLH; v_call: TRBV10-2; j_call: TRBJ1-6
cdr3_aa: AWSEKWGPKGVRGNTGELF; v_call: TRBV30; j_call: TRBJ2-2
cdr3_aa: ASSLGPGPYGYT; v_call: TRBV5-1; j_call: TRBJ1-2
cdr3_aa: ASSLNGGGRTVF; v_call: TRBV5-1; j_call: TRBJ2-1
cdr3_aa: ASSSGTGSQKGYT; v_call: TRBV5-4; j_call: TRBJ1-2
cdr3_aa: ASSITGGEFEQY; v_call: TRBV5-1; j_call: TRBJ2-7
cdr3_aa: ATSVGGSADTQY; v_call: TRBV15; j_call: TRBJ2-3
cdr3_aa: ASSPDPRKLGYNEKLF; v_call: TRBV5-4; j_call: TRBJ1-4
cdr3_aa: ASSRAFMETQY; v_call: TRBV12-3/TRBV12-4; j_call: TRBJ2-5
cdr3_aa: ASSLGNRVNSPLH; v_call: TRBV28; j_call: TRBJ1-6
cdr3_aa: AISEGTGRGYT; v_call: TRBV10-3; j_call: TRBJ1-2
cdr3_aa: ASSQPQSATNEKLF; v_call: TRBV23-1; j_call: TRBJ1-4